This T cell receptor (beta chain) was captured in a study of blood T cell repertoires in COVID-19 (dated by TCRdb to about 2020). Concerning the study at large: Samples covering the acute and convalescent phases of COVID-19 were provided by collaborators in the United States, Italy and Spain. Subjects who had been exposed to COVID-19, were actively infected with it, or had recovered from it provided the deeply sampled blood TCRbeta repertoires that made up the dataset. Nearly every sample came with metadata listing a de-identified subject ID, COVID-19 status, age in years and sex. The samples were drawn from two sources: the first 160 participants of the ongoing ImmuneRACE study, and 950 to 1,500 subjects contributed by 6 global collaborators. The repertoires were made available in a free public database intended to serve as a resource for research on the immune response to SARS-CoV-2. The prospective study material was composed of cDNA or gDNA derived from T cells, B-cell-depleted T cells, or PBMCs. Where HLA class I and class II types were available, the types were taken from metadata supplied by the sample provider, not from assay-based typing. What the research found in general, with its limitations: The amount of clinical and demographic metadata varied by source and participant and was provided uncurated.

On this clone: The antigen this receptor binds is unknown. Base qualities were left out, and no much larger clone turns up one base away.

A second Seattle source provided samples from volunteer blood donors who had recovered from COVID-19. Collaborating institutions collected whole blood in K2EDTA tubes following their own protocols. For TCRbeta analysis, collaborators shipped samples as frozen whole blood, isolated PBMCs, or DNA extracted from either of those sample types. V gives up 6 bases and J gives up 1 base, and the segment between their germline ends measures 9 bases. Counted from cysteine to phenylalanine, this CDR3 has 13 amino acids. CDR3 DNA only is kept here, 39 bases in frame from base 1. CDR1 and CDR2, looked up from the germline V gene, are MNHEY and SVGAGI. TCRbeta CDR3 regions were amplified from genomic DNA using the immunoSEQ Assay, a bias-controlled multiplex PCR. Turning to the authors' computational methods: The number of nucleated cells in each sample was estimated by amplification of reference gene primers within the assay. Sequence reads were collapsed and filtered to measure the absolute abundance of every unique TCRbeta CDR3 rearrangement. For each sample, productive Simpson clonality was calculated as the square root of Simpson's diversity index across productive rearrangements. TCRdb limited this immuneACCESS table to in-frame rearrangements with V and J called. A share of clones is missing; checked studies link under half to unresolved V genes, and the rest is unexplained. For V, J and clone size, that table is used; D and trimming come from the DNA. The sample yields around 140,000 clones; about four fifths were counted once. In total, the top ten clones hold around 3.7% of the sample.

The sample was peripheral blood. The sequence came from a man aged 65 to 79 who had recovered from COVID-19. This sequence uses TRBV6-5 and TRBJ1-1; a tentative D call is TRBD1 (6 bases match). The CDR3 sequence is CASRQGTNTEAFF. The DNA reads as follows: TGTGCCAGCAGACAGGGTACGAACACTGAAGCTTTCTTT.